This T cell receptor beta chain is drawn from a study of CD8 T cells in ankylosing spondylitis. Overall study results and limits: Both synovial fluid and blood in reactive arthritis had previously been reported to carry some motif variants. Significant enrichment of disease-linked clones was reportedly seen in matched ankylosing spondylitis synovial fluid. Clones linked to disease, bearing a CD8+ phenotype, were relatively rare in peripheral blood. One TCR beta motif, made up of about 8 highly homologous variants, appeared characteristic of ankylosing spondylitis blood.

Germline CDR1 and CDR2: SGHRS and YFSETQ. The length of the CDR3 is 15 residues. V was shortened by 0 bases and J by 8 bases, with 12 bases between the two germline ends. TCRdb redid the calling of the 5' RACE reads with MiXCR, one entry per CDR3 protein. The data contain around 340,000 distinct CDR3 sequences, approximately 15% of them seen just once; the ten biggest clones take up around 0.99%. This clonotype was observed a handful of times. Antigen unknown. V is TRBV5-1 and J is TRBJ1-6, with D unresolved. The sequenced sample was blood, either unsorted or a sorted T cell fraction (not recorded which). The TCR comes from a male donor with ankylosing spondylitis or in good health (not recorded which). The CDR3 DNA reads TGCGCCAGCAGCTTGGCCGGGAGCCGTTATTCACCCCTCCACTTT. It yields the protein CASSLAGSRYSPLHF.